The sequence of this T cell receptor (beta chain) was determined in a study of CXCR3-negative and CXCR3-positive naive CD8 T cells. General study points: TRBV-TRBJ usage was alike in naive CXCR3-negative and CXCR3-positive cells but differed in memory cells. Comparison of naive cells showed more hydrophobic TRB CDR3s in CXCR3-positive than in CXCR3-negative naive cells.

The naive CD8+ gate required CD45RO-CCR7+CD27+CD95- phenotype. Carrying UMI labels, the TRB cDNA libraries were prepared through 5' RACE. No DNA is given; TCRdb re-called the 5' RACE reads and lists each CDR3 protein once. The table lists about 120,000 distinct CDR3 sequences. Remarks on this clonotype: Antigen unknown.

The germline gives CDR1 LGHNA, CDR2 YSLEER. This CDR3 is 15 amino acids long. Material for sequencing was naive CXCR3- CD8+ T cells from blood. The subset is: CD45RO-CCR7+CD27+CD95- naive CD8+ T cells lacking CXCR3 (TNR3-). V gene TRBV4-3 combines with J gene TRBJ1-1. The sequence was obtained from a human donor in good health. Some clones in this sample may be carry-over from other donors' samples. CDR3 sequence: CASSQGYGVNTEAFF.